The rows below give T cell receptor beta chains drawn from one sample of a study of cytotoxic CD8 clonotypes in ibrutinib-treated CLL. Data came from immunoSEQ multiplex PCR; TCRdb stores just in-frame clones and leaves some out. The sample has 140,000 to 150,000 clones, about 75% seen once. This specimen consisted of PBMCs, obtained after 24 months of ibrutinib treatment. Receptors were obtained from a human donor with chronic lymphocytic leukemia. CDR3s include the opening cysteine and the closing phenylalanine or tryptophan. Fields, in order: V gene, D gene, J gene, clone size, CDR3 DNA, CDR3 protein. The D gene is left open where the match is weak. Rows may omit the clone size; those that give it use once, few, many or a size class.

TRBV14	.	TRBJ2-6	.	TGTGCCAGCAGCCGGCCGCGGAAGAGCTCTGGGGCCAACGTCCTGACTTTC	CASSRPRKSSGANVLTF
TRBV21-1	.	TRBJ2-5	.	TGTAACCCCGGCCAGACAGAGACCCAGTACTTC	CNPGQTETQYF
TRBV19	.	TRBJ2-1	.	TGTGCCAGTAGTATCGGGCAGACATCCTACAATGAGCAGTTCTTC	CASSIGQTSYNEQFF
TRBV7-3	.	TRBJ1-1	.	TGTGCCAGCAGCCCCACACGGAACACTGAAGCTTTCTTT	CASSPTRNTEAFF
TRBV9	TRBD2	TRBJ2-1	.	TGTGCCAGCAGCGTAGGTCGGGGGGCCTACAATGAGCAGTTCTTC	CASSVGRGAYNEQFF
TRBV10-3	TRBD1	TRBJ2-2	.	TGTGCCATCAGCGGACAGGCCGGGTTCGCCGGGGAGCTGTTTTTT	CAISGQAGFAGELFF
TRBV7-2	.	TRBJ1-1	.	TGTGCCAGCACCCCCGATGGGGGGAACACTGAAGCTTTCTTT	CASTPDGGNTEAFF
TRBV7-6	.	TRBJ2-3	.	TGTGCCAGCGGGCCCGGTGGAGCGGCAGATACGCAGTATTTT	CASGPGGAADTQYF
TRBV5-1	.	TRBJ2-1	.	TGCGCCAGCAGCTTGGACCCGGCTGTGGGTGAGCAGTTCTTC	CASSLDPAVGEQFF
TRBV9	.	TRBJ2-5	.	TGTGCCAGCAGCGTAGGAGGATCGGAGACCCAGTACTTC	CASSVGGSETQYF
TRBV5-1	.	TRBJ2-6	.	TGCGCCAGCAGCCCACAAACCCCGGGGCCGGCTGGGGCCAACGTCCTGACTTTC	CASSPQTPGPAGANVLTF
TRBV7-2	.	TRBJ2-5	.	TGTGCCAGCAGCTTAGGCGTTTCGGAGACCCAGTACTTC	CASSLGVSETQYF
TRBV7-3	.	TRBJ1-1	.	TGTGCCAGCAGCACGGGACTCGGGGGTGAAGCTTTCTTT	CASSTGLGGEAFF
TRBV27	.	TRBJ2-7	.	TGTGCCAGCAGTTCCCTTGGGCCTACCTACGAGCAGTACTTC	CASSSLGPTYEQYF
TRBV5-1	.	TRBJ1-4	.	TGCGCCAGCAGCTTGGCTCCGTCTTCTTCAGGGGATGAAAAACTGTTTTTT	CASSLAPSSSGDEKLFF
TRBV5-1	TRBD2	TRBJ2-5	.	TGCGCCAGCAGCCCCAGCGGGGTCCAAGAGACCCAGTACTTC	CASSPSGVQETQYF
TRBV6-5	.	TRBJ2-2	.	TGTGCCAGCCATGGGCAGGCCACGAACACCGGGGAGCTGTTTTTT	CASHGQATNTGELFF
TRBV11-2	.	TRBJ2-7	.	TGTGCCAGCAGCTCACCCTCATTCGCAGTCGAGCAGTACTTC	CASSSPSFAVEQYF
TRBV7-6	.	TRBJ2-5	.	TGTGCCAGCAGCGGTCCGGGGCCGCCTCAGTACTTC	CASSGPGPPQYF
TRBV7-9	.	TRBJ1-2	.	TGTGCCAGCGGCGGTCTACGTGGCTACACCTTC	CASGGLRGYTF
TRBV7-2	.	TRBJ2-3	few	TGTGCCAGCAGCTTAGGTCTGGTCGGGGATACGCAGTATTTT	CASSLGLVGDTQYF
TRBV28	.	TRBJ1-2	.	TGTGCCAGCAGTCCCACAGGGACCCCTAACTATGGCTACACCTTC	CASSPTGTPNYGYTF